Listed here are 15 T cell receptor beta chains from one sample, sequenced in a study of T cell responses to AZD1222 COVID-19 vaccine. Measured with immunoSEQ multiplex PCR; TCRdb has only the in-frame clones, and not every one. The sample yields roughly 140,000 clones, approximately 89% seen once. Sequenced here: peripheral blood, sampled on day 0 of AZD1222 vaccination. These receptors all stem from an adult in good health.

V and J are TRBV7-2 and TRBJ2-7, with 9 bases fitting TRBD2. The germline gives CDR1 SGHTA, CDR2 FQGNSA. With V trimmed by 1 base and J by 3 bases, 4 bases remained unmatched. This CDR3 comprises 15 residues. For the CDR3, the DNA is TGTGCCAGCAGCTTAGTCGGTAGCGGGAGCTACGAGCAGTACTTC. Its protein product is CASSLVGSGSYEQYF. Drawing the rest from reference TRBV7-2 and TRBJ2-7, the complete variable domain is GAGVSQSPSNKVTEKGKDVELRCDPISGHTALYWYRQSLGQGLEFLIYFQGNSAPDKSGLPSDRFSAERTGGSVSTLTIQRTQQEDSAVYLCASSLVGSGSYEQYFGPGTRLTVT.

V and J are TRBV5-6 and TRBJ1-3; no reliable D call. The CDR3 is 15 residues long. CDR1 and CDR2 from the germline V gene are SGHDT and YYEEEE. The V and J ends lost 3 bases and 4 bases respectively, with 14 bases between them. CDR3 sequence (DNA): TGTGCCAGCAGCTCCCCTACGGGATCAGGAAACACCATATATTTT. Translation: CASSSPTGSGNTIYF.

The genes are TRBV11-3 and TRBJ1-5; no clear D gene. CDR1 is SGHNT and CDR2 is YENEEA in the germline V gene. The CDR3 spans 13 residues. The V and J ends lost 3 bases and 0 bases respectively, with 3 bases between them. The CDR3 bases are TGTGCCAGCAGCTTCCGTAGCAATCAGCCCCAGCATTTT. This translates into CASSFRSNQPQHF.

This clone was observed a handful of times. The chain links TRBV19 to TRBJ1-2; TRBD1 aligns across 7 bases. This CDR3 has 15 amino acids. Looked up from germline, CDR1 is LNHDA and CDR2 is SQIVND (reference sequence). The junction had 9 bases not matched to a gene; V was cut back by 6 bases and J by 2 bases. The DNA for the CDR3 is TGTGCCAGTAGCGTACCGGGACAGCCGAACTATGGCTACACCTTC. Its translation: CASSVPGQPNYGYTF.

The CDR3 nucleotides read TGTGCCAGCAGTTCGACAGAATATCAGCCCCAGCATTTT. It translates to CASSSTEYQPQHF. This chain connects TRBV12-3 or TRBV12-4 to TRBJ1-5; D might be TRBD1 (5 bases). This CDR3 has 13 amino acids. V lost 4 bases and J 5 bases, leaving 9 bases between the germline ends.

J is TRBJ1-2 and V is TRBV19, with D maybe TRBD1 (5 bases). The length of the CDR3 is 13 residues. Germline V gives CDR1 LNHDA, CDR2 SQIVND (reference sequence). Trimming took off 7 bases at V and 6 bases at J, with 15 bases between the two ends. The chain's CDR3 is CASTRLRENGYTF. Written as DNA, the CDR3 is TGTGCCAGTACCCGCCTCAGGGAGAATGGCTACACCTTC.

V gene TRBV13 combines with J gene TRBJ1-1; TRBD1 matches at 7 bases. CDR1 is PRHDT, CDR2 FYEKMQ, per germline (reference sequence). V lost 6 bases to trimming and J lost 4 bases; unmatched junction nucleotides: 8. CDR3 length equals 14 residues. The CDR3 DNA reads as TGTGCCAGCAGACCTCGGGACAGCTTCACTGAAGCTTTCTTT. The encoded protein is CASRPRDSFTEAFF. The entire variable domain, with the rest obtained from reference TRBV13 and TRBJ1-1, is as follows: AAGVIQSPRHLIKEKRETATLKCYPIPRHDTVYWYQQGPGQDPQFLISFYEKMQSDKGSIPDRFSAQQFSDYHSELNMSSLELGDSALYFCASRPRDSFTEAFFGQGTRLTVV.

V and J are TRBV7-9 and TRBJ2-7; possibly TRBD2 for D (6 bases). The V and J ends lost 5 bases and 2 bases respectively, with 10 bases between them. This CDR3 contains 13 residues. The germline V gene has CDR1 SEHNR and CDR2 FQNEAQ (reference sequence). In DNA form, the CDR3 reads TGTGCCAGCAGCCCGAGCGGGCCCTACGAGCAGTACTTC. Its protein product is CASSPSGPYEQYF.

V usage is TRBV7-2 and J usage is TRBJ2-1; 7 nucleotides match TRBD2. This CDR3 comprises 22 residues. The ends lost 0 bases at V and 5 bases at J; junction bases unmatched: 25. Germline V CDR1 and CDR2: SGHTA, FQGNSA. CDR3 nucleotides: TGTGCCAGCAGCTTAGCCTTTATAGCGCGACTAGCCAACCCCTCCTTGGACAATGAGCAGTTCTTC. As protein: CASSLAFIARLANPSLDNEQFF.

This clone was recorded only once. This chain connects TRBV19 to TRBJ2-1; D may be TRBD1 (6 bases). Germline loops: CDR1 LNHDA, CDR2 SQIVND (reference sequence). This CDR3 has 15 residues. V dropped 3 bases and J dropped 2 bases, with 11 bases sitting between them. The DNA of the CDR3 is TGTGCCAGTAGTATCTCAGGGGACACCTACAATGAGCAGTTCTTC. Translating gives CASSISGDTYNEQFF. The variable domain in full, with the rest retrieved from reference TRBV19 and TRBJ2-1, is DGGITQSPKYLFRKEGQNVTLSCEQNLNHDAMYWYRQDPGQGLRLIYYSQIVNDFQKGDIAEGYSVSREKKESFPLTVTSAQKNPTAFYLCASSISGDTYNEQFFGPGTRLTVL.

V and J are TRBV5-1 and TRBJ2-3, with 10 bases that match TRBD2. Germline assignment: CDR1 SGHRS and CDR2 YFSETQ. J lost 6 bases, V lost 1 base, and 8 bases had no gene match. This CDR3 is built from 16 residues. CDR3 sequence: CASSLLVAGGSDTQYF. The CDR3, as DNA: TGCGCCAGCAGCTTGTTGGTAGCGGGAGGATCTGATACGCAGTATTTT.

This CDR3 is CASSQERIPGNTIYF. The CDR3 DNA sequence: TGTGCCAGCAGCCAAGAAAGAATCCCTGGAAACACCATATATTTT. This chain uses TRBV14 with TRBJ1-3, with D uncertain. Germline V CDR1 and CDR2: SGHDN, FVKESK. The CDR3 is 15 amino acids. V was cut by 0 bases and J by 2 bases, with 8 bases left in between. Looking up the rest from reference TRBV14 and TRBJ1-3 gives the full variable domain: EAGVTQFPSHSVIEKGQTVTLRCDPISGHDNLYWYRRVMGKEIKFLLHFVKESKQDESGMPNNRFLAERTGGTYSTLKVQPAELEDSGVYFCASSQERIPGNTIYFGEGSWLTVV.

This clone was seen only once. CDR3 region: CASSLQGVNEKLFF. Written as DNA, the CDR3 is TGTGCCAGCAGCTTGCAGGGGGTGAATGAAAAACTGTTTTTT. This chain links TRBV5-6 with TRBJ1-4; 7 bases map to TRBD1. The CDR3 loop spans 14 amino acids. With V trimmed by 1 base and J by 5 bases, 2 bases remained unmatched. From germline, CDR1 is SGHDT and CDR2 YYEEEE.

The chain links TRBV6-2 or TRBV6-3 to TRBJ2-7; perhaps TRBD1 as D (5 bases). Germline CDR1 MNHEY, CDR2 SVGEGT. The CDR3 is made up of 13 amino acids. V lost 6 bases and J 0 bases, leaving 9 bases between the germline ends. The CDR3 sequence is CASSRTYSYEQYF. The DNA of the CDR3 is TGTGCCAGCAGCAGGACATACTCCTACGAGCAGTACTTC.

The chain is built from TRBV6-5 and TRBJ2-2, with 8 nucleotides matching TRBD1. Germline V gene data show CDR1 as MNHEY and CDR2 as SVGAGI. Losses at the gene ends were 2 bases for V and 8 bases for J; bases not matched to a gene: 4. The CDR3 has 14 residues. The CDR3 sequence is CASSYGQGAGELFF. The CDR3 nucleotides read TGTGCCAGCAGTTACGGTCAGGGGGCTGGGGAGCTGTTTTTT.